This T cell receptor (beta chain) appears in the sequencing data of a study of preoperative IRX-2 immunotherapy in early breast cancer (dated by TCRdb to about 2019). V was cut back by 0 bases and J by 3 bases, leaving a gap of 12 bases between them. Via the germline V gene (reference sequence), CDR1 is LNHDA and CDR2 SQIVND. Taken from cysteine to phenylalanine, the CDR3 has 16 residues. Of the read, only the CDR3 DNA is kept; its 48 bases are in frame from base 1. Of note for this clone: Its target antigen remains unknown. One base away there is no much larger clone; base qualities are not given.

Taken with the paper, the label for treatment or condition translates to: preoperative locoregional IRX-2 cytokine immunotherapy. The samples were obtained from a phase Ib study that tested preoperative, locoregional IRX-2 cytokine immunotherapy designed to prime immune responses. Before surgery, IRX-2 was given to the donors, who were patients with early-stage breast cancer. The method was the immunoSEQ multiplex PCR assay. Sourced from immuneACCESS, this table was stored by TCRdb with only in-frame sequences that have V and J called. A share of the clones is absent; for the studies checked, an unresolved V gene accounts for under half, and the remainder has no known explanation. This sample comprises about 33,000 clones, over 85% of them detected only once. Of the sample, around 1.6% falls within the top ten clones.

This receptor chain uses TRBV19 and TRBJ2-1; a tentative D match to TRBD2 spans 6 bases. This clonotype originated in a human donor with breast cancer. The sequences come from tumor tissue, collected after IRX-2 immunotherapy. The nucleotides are TGTGCCAGTAGTATAGAGGGCGTAGCGGACTACAATGAGCAGTTCTTC. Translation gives CASSIEGVADYNEQFF.